The sequence of this T cell receptor (beta chain) was determined in a study of quantifying T cell responses using KT2 cells. The wider study: Reverse transcription used primers in the TCR alpha and beta constant regions. A predetermined fluorescence threshold ended the second PCR, run as a qPCR. Study-level findings and limits: Even the lowest spike-in, about one KT2 cell per 100,000 PBMC, yielded detectable KT2 sequences.

An oligo carrying a UMI was ligated to the cDNA 3' end. An equimolar mix of RC1.1 and RC1.2 primed the beta chain across TRBC1 and TRBC2. TCRdb reprocessed the UMI-ligation and nested PCR reads with MiXCR, giving one entry per CDR3 protein. This sample has some 48,000 distinct CDR3 sequences, with about 9.9% found just once. Unfractionated PBMC were spiked with known numbers of KT2 clone cells. A range of KT2-to-PBMC ratios was made using fixed PBMC numbers. This clonotype occurred a few times. Its antigen is not identified. This CDR3 spans 20 amino acids. The chain recombines TRBV21-1 with TRBJ2-6; TRBD2 reflects the table's D call only, with no check against the DNA. TRBV21-1 counts as a pseudogene. This TCR was sampled from a human donor. Sequencing was carried out using PBMCs spiked with cells of the T cell clone KT2. The DNA of the CDR3 is TGTGCCAGCAGCAGACCCCGCCCCCCGACTAGTTACTCTGGGGCCAACGTCCTGACTTTC. Translated, it gives CASSRPRPPTSYSGANVLTF.